At least ten counts were recorded for the clone carrying this TCR beta chain. Its antigen is undetermined. The entry originates in a study of neurological immune-mediated disorders. Study-level findings and limits: Expanded clones shared no CDR3 amino acid sequences across subjects, suggesting private repertoires in all groups.

With 10-nucleotide random UMIs included, cDNA was synthesized by 5'RACE. TCRdb processed the 5' RACE reads anew with MiXCR; each CDR3 protein has one entry. The table shows tens of thousands of distinct CDR3 sequences, with more than 9% occurring only once. CDR3 length: 15 residues. Between the trimmed V and J ends, which lost 0 bases and 1 base, there was a span of 12 bases. Per germline, CDR1 DFQATT and CDR2 SNEGSKA (reference sequence). The TCR sequence derives from a woman aged 60-75 years with HTLV-1-associated myelopathy (HAM/TSP). What was sequenced was PBMCs. The chain has TRBV20-1 and TRBJ1-2; weak D call: TRBD1 (5 bases). The CDR3 DNA reads as TGCAGTGCTAGAGATGGGGGGGGGGATAACTATGGCTACACCTTC. Its protein is CSARDGGGDNYGYTF.